The T cell receptor beta chain under discussion was sequenced for a study of cytomegalovirus exposure and HLA in healthy donors listed by TCRdb under 2017. Study-wide context: In an earlier analysis of some 550 of the donors, under 300 Gb of sequence data and some 120 million unique TCR beta sequences from roughly 180 million T cells were reported. The study aimed to test whether signatures of past pathogen exposure could be identified by cataloging public T cell receptors. To predict cytomegalovirus infection status, the study combined high-throughput TCR immunosequencing, statistical association of individual TCRs with disease status, and machine learning. An earlier analysis of around 540 of the donors applied high-throughput TCR beta sequencing to assess whether each TCR beta V gene segment acted as functional or pseudogenic. Typing coverage differed by locus: A, B, C, DRB1 and DQB1 were typed in about 620-630 donors, DQA1 in 500 to 550, DPA1 in nearly 610, and DPB1 in just under 490. A handful of DR-DQ haplotypes were handled as single units for association and clustering because linkage in the cohort was strong. In a later analysis, previously published TCR beta repertoires from 550 to 700 donors were re-analyzed and high-resolution HLA genotyping was added so that TCR occurrence patterns could be studied. An early release covering roughly 600 HLA-typed donors comprised about 300 gigabases of sequencing data and roughly 86 million unique TCR sequences. A later genetic analysis used genome-wide SNP genotypes for about 65% of the 666 donors, treating that subset as a discovery cohort. Of the roughly 400 genotyped donors, approximately 83% fell in the genetic ancestry cluster associated with self-reported Caucasian donors. Every repertoire in the discovery cohort had been generated on one and the same sequencing platform. Donor age, sex, ethnicity and CMV serostatus were collected together with the repertoire data. HLA typing included class I and class II loci at four-digit resolution. Along with the roughly 610-subject first cohort, a separate validation cohort of over 90 different subjects was used. On average, around 200,000 unique TCR beta nucleotide sequences were sequenced per donor among a few hundred genotyped donors of the cohort, with approximately 18% of those sequences being non-productive. The later analysis used no new phenotypic data to find candidate immune exposures, relying instead on TCR beta sequences and their occurrence across donors. The study profiled the T cell repertoires of under 850 subjects by immunosequencing and related them to cytomegalovirus serostatus. Study-wide findings and limitations: A further reported finding was that TCR beta sequences accurately predicted the HLA-A and HLA-B alleles for most subjects in the first cohort. Because counts were too low, seventeen rarely observed V segments, including chromosome 9 orphons, were excluded from the earlier analysis of some 590 of the donors. Because the 87-base-pair reads could not distinguish some IMGT-functional V segments, including TRBV6-2 and TRBV6-3, those segments were excluded. It was suggested by the authors that the approach could potentially be generalized to other disease states and immunological phenotypes. A later genetic analysis associated a missense DCLRE1C variant with V-gene and J-gene trimming of TCR beta chains, and an independent cohort replicated the association. The sequencing pipeline was judged likely to have produced a cluster of highly shared sequence variants as a technical artifact. According to a later genetic analysis, donors in an Asian-associated ancestry cluster had fewer N-insertions in productive TCRs than the approximately 650-donor mean. Specific HLA alleles were associated with over 15,000 TCR beta sequences at a false discovery rate of 0.05 in a later analysis. In an earlier analysis of fewer than 750 of the donors, most TCR beta V segments were observed in productive rearrangements about 87% or about 30% of the time, broadly matching IMGT annotations. The study gave a list of about 150 TCR beta chains associated with cytomegalovirus. The cohort was sequenced for TCR beta chains only, and without alpha or paired-chain data the features that could be detected were limited. The classifier was reported to diagnose cytomegalovirus status with high specificity and sensitivity in both the original cohort and the validation cohort. Most TCR sequences were seen in very few donors, while some public TCRs were found in many individuals. Because HLA typing was missing for some donors at each locus, association tests included only the typed subset. Presence/absence analyses assumed roughly uniform sequencing depth across donors, an assumption that may not hold. A later analysis found that TCR association rates varied across HLA loci, with DRB1 alleles showing the most associated TCRs and HLA-C alleles the fewest. A few of the identified cytomegalovirus-associated TCR beta chains were confirmed in vitro to be specific for cytomegalovirus antigens. Several of the top co-occurrence clusters appeared to be linked to parvovirus B19, influenza, CMV and Epstein-Barr virus, according to a later analysis. Correlated functional status among segregating V segments might be attributable to linkage disequilibrium, but an unknown experimental factor could not be ruled out. For the cohort, immune exposure information was limited to CMV serostatus. According to a later analysis, most CMV-associated TCR beta chains appeared to be HLA-restricted, and the HLA associations seemed to be driven largely by CMV exposure. In a later analysis, HLA-associated TCR beta chains showed more clonal expansion and lower generation probabilities than non-associated chains that were equally common. Assigning TCR associations to individual alleles was difficult when HLA alleles, especially DR and DQ, strongly co-occurred.

The method behind the library was the immunoSEQ multiplex PCR assay. For the multiplex PCR, a mixture combining 60 forward primers for TCR Vbeta segments and 13 reverse primers for TCR Jbeta segments was used. The CDR3 region of rearranged TCR beta genes was amplified from genomic DNA by a multiplex PCR assay. The amplified TCR beta libraries were sequenced on the Illumina HiSeq System as 87-base-pair reads. In the source study's methods: A later analysis counted 65 million to 90 million unique TCR beta chains across the 550 to 700 repertoires, and about 10 million of these chains were shared by at least two donors. To remove PCR and sequencing errors, raw reads were error-corrected and collapsed into unique sequences using a nearest-neighbor algorithm that merged closely related sequences. CDR3 sequences were aligned to IMGT reference sequences to assign V, D and J gene segments. For a sequence to be retained, a match of at least six nucleotides was required to both a V gene segment and a J gene segment. Rearrangements were classified as productive when the CDR3 lacked stop codons and remained in frame with V and J, and all other rearrangements were classified as non-productive. CDR3 was defined according to IMGT convention as the region running from the second conserved V-encoded cysteine to the conserved J-encoded phenylalanine. Sequences without an unambiguous match to a single V gene segment were excluded from the earlier analysis of approximately 600 of the donors. An earlier analysis of over 450 of the donors classified V segments as functional when productive rearrangements were above 56.7% and as segregating when the standard deviation between donors was above 5%. A statistical classification framework was built for diagnosing cytomegalovirus status from the catalog of TCR beta chain sequences. V and J gene assignment, in a later analysis, came from comparing TCR nucleotide sequences with IMGT/GENE-DB human TR gene sequences. In a later analysis, CDR3 sequences and most-parsimonious VDJ recombination scenarios were assigned using the TCRdist pipeline. A later analysis defined each TCR beta chain by its CDR3 amino acid sequence plus V-gene family, and excluded reads lacking a unique V-gene family. A later analysis removed roughly 590 highly shared, low-generation-probability nucleotide sequences to deal with suspected cross-contamination and a sequencing artifact. In a later analysis, a clonal expansion index was calculated for each public chain from normalized within-repertoire ranks of inferred template counts. Generation probabilities in a later analysis came from a VDJ recombination model fitted to out-of-frame rearrangements, and those results were checked against IGoR. A later analysis scored TCR-TCR, TCR-HLA and TCR-CMV co-occurrence with hypergeometric tests, applying a repertoire-size bias correction to TCR pairs. To estimate false discovery rates, a later analysis permuted the HLA or CMV assignments 20 times. A later analysis grouped co-occurring TCRs with DBSCAN, adding TCRdist sequence similarity when clustering within HLA-allele-positive subsets. Co-occurrence clustering excluded repertoires with fewer than 30,000 or more than 120,000 public chains, plus five with anomalous nucleotide sharing. TCRdb carries this immuneACCESS record with in-frame sequences only. Its versions omit some clonotypes, under half of them owing to an unresolved V gene in the studies checked, with the rest unexplained. The DNA was the basis for D and trimming; V, J and clone size are from that table. The sample profile shows 120,000 to 150,000 clones; around 80% of them were found once. The ten most abundant clones make up less than 2% of the sample.

As regards this clone: It lacks a known antigen. Per-nucleotide qualities are absent, and no much larger clonotype sits a single base away.

The cohort was made up of under 800 healthy bone marrow donors. At the time of sampling, every cohort member was nominally healthy, though immune exposures that went unrecorded were likely present. The donor tested CMV seronegative and was one of the 352 seronegative cohort members. Each donor provided a peripheral blood sample, and peripheral blood mononuclear cells were used for TCR beta sequencing. Genomic DNA extraction from the blood cell samples was performed with the Qiagen DNeasy Blood Extraction Kit. Measured from the cysteine to the phenylalanine, the CDR3 is 15 residues long. The CDR3 DNA has 45 bases and is translated from base 1. The germline V gene supplies CDR1 SGDLS and CDR2 YYNGEE. V ends up 3 bases short and J 0 bases short, with an unmatched junction base count of 3.

Sample: PBMCs. This receptor was identified in a man aged 40-49 years in good health and CMV-seronegative. The V gene is TRBV9 and the J gene is TRBJ2-3; 8 bases in between match TRBD1. The CDR3 region has the sequence CASSEHRGSTDTQYF. The sequence in DNA is TGTGCCAGCAGCGAACACAGGGGGAGCACAGATACGCAGTATTTT.